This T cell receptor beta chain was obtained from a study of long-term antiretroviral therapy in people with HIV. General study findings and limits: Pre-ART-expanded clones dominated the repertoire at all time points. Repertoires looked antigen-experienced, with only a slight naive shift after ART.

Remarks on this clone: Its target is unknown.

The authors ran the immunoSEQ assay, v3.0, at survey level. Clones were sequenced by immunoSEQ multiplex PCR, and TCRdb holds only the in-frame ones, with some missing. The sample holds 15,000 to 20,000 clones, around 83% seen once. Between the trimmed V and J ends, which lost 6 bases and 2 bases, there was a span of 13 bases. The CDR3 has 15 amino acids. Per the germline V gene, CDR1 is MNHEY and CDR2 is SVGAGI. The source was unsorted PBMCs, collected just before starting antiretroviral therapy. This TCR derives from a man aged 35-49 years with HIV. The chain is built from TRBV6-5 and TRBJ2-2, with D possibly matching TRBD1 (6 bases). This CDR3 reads CASSVGTLNTGELFF. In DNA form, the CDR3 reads TGTGCCAGCAGCGTAGGGACATTAAACACCGGGGAGCTGTTTTTT.